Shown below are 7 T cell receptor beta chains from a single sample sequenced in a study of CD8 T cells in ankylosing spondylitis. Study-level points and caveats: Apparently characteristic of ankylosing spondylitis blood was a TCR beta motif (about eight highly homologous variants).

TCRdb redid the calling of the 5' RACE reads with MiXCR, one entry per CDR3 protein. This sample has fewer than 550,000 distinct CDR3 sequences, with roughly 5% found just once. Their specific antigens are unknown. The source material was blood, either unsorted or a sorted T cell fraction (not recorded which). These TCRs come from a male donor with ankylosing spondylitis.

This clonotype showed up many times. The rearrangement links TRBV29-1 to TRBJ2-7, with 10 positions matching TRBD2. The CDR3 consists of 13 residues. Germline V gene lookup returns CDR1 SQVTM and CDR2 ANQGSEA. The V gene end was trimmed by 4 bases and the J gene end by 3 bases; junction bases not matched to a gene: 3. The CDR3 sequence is CSVVSGRSYEQYF. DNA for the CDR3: TGCAGCGTTGTTAGCGGGAGGAGCTACGAGCAGTACTTC.

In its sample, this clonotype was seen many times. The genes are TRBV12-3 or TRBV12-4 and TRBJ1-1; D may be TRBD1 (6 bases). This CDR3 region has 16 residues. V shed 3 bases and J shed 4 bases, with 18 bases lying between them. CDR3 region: CASSFGGQRLGTEAFF. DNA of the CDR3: TGTGCCAGCAGTTTTGGAGGACAGCGGCTTGGCACTGAAGCTTTCTTT.

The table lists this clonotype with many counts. CDR3 protein: CASSLESATETQYF. In DNA form, the CDR3 reads TGCGCCAGCAGCTTGGAGTCTGCCACAGAGACCCAGTACTTC. V and J are TRBV5-1 and TRBJ2-5, with D hard to call. The V and J ends lost 0 bases and 4 bases respectively, with 10 bases between them. This CDR3 has 14 residues. Germline V gene data show CDR1 as SGHRS and CDR2 as YFSETQ.

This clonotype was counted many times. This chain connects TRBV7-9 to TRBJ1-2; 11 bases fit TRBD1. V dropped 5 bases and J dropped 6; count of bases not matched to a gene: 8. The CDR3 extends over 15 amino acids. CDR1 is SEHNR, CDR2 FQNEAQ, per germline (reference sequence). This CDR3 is CASSPVGQGVDGYTF. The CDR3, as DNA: TGTGCCAGCAGCCCCGTGGGACAGGGGGTCGATGGCTACACCTTC. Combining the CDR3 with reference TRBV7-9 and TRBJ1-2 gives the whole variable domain DTGVSQNPRHKITKRGQNVTFRCDPISEHNRLYWYRQTLGQGPEFLTYFQNEAQLEKSRLLSDRFSAERPKGSFSTLEIQRTEQGDSAMYLCASSPVGQGVDGYTFGSGTRLTVV.

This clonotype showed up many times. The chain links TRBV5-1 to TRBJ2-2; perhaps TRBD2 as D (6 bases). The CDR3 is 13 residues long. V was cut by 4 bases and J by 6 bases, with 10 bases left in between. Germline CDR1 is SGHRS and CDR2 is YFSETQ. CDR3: CASSLGGSGELFF. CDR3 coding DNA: TGCGCCAGCAGCCTAGGAGGGTCCGGGGAGCTGTTTTTT. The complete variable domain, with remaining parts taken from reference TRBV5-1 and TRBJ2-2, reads KAGVTQTPRYLIKTRGQQVTLSCSPISGHRSVSWYQQTPGQGLQFLFEYFSETQRNKGNFPGRFSGRQFSNSRSEMNVSTLELGDSALYLCASSLGGSGELFFGEGSRLTVL.

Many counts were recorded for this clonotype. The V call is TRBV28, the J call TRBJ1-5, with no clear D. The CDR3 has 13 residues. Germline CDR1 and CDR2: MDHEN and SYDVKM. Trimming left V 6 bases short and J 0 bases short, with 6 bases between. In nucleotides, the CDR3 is TGTGCCAGCAGATACGGTAGCAATCAGCCCCAGCATTTT. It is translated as CASRYGSNQPQHF.

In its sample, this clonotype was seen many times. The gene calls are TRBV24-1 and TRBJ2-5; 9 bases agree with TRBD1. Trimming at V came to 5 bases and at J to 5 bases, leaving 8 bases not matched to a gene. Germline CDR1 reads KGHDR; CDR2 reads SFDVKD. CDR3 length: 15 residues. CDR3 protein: CATSGAQGAMETQYF. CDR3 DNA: TGTGCCACCAGTGGCGCACAGGGGGCAATGGAGACCCAGTACTTC.